A single sample is the source of the 13 T cell receptor beta chains below, sequenced in a study of blood T cell repertoires in COVID-19. Profiled with immunoSEQ multiplex PCR; TCRdb holds only in-frame clones, not every one. The sample contains 100,000 to 150,000 clones, around nine tenths of which appear only once. The sequencing input was peripheral blood. The receptor source for this set is a woman between 65 and 79 years old with COVID-19, enrolled during active disease.

The rearrangement uses TRBV3-1 (or the pseudogene TRBV3-2) and TRBJ2-7; 8 positions agree with TRBD1. The ends lost 1 base at V and 9 bases at J; junction bases unmatched: 8. This CDR3 region has 14 residues. Germline V lookup: CDR1 LGHDT, CDR2 YNNKEL (reference sequence). The CDR3 coding sequence is TGTGCCAGCAGCCAAGGGGGGGACAGGCTCGCGCAGTACTTC. It translates to CASSQGGDRLAQYF.

V usage is TRBV7-2 and J usage is TRBJ2-1; 7 bases map to TRBD1. The CDR3 totals 16 residues. In germline, CDR1 is SGHTA, CDR2 FQGNSA. With V trimmed by 4 bases and J by 9 bases, 15 bases remained unmatched. The CDR3 DNA reads TGTGCCAGCAGCTCCAGACAGGGAATTTTTTTCGGTGAGCAGTTCTTC. Amino acid sequence: CASSSRQGIFFGEQFF.

This clone was seen just once. This chain joins TRBV3-1 (or the pseudogene TRBV3-2) and TRBJ1-5; 11 positions agree with TRBD1. CDR1 and CDR2 (germline): LGHDT, YNNKEL (reference sequence). V shed 1 base, J shed 5 bases, and the junction held 10 bases outside the gene matches. This CDR3 is built from 18 residues. The CDR3: CASSQVGAGTGGYQPQHF. CDR3 nucleotides: TGTGCCAGCAGCCAAGTAGGGGCCGGGACAGGGGGATATCAGCCCCAGCATTTT.

The V call is TRBV6-4, the J call TRBJ2-1; 13 nucleotides match TRBD2. Trimming took 2 bases from V and 5 from J; bases not matched to a gene: 0. Germline assignment: CDR1 MRHNA and CDR2 SNTAGT. The CDR3 consists of 15 residues. In DNA, the CDR3 is TGTGCCAGCAGTGACACTAGCGGGGGGGACAATGAGCAGTTCTTC. Translation: CASSDTSGGDNEQFF.

The chain joins TRBV23-1 to TRBJ1-1, with TRBD1 matching 7 bases. TRBV23-1 is recorded as an ORF, its role being uncertain. This CDR3 has 15 residues. Trimming took 8 bases from V and 0 from J; bases not matched to a gene: 9. CDR3 sequence: CASPVLGQVNTEAFF. CDR3 DNA sequence: TGCGCCAGCCCAGTTCTTGGACAGGTGAACACTGAAGCTTTCTTT.

V and J are TRBV19 and TRBJ1-6; 9 positions match TRBD1. CDR3 size: 14 residues. Germline CDR1 is LNHDA and CDR2 is SQIVND (reference sequence). Trimming cost V 6 bases and J 11 bases; bases outside gene matches: 8. CDR3 in DNA: TGTGCCAGTAGCGGGACAGGGAAAGGTGCACCCCTCCACTTT. Protein sequence: CASSGTGKGAPLHF.

The chain uses TRBV28 and TRBJ2-2; 7 bases are a match to TRBD2. The germline V gene encodes CDR1 MDHEN and CDR2 SYDVKM. V lost 6 bases and J lost 6; bases outside the gene matches: 13. The CDR3 covers 16 residues. The CDR3 DNA is TGTGCCAGCAGACGCAGTCGGGGGGTACCGGCCGGGGAGCTGTTTTTT. Its translation: CASRRSRGVPAGELFF.

J is TRBJ1-1 and V is TRBV19; possibly TRBD1 for D (5 bases). CDR1 and CDR2 from the germline V gene are LNHDA and SQIVND (reference sequence). The CDR3 loop spans 16 amino acids. The V and J ends lost 6 bases and 2 bases respectively, with 19 bases between them. DNA of the CDR3: TGTGCCAGTAGGGCGCCAGGGTTGGGGGGTAACACTGAAGCTTTCTTT. The encoded protein is CASRAPGLGGNTEAFF.

A single count supports this clone. The V and J genes are TRBV3-1 (or the pseudogene TRBV3-2) and TRBJ2-7, with 9 bases lining up with TRBD1. From germline, CDR1 is LGHDT and CDR2 YNNKEL (reference sequence). The junction had 9 bases not matched to a gene; V was cut back by 4 bases and J by 8 bases. The CDR3 loop spans 14 amino acids. For the CDR3, the DNA is TGTGCCAGCAGCCCGCGACAGGGGGGGTTTCAGCAGTACTTC. Amino acids: CASSPRQGGFQQYF.

This chain joins TRBV6-2 or TRBV6-3 and TRBJ2-1; 11 bases align to TRBD2. The CDR3 has 15 residues. Losses at the gene ends were 0 bases for V and 8 bases for J; bases not matched to a gene: 3. Germline V gives CDR1 MNHEY, CDR2 SVGEGT. In nucleotides, the CDR3 is TGTGCCAGCAGTTACTCTCCACTAGCGGGGGATGAGCAGTTCTTC. This codes for CASSYSPLAGDEQFF.

This clone was seen a single time. The gene calls are TRBV20-1 and TRBJ2-3; D may be TRBD1 (6 bases). There are 14 residues in the CDR3. The germline V gene encodes CDR1 DFQATT and CDR2 SNEGSKA (reference sequence). Trimming cost V 6 bases and J 2 bases, with 15 bases left between them. CDR3 protein: CSASGQFVTDTQYF. The CDR3 nucleotides read TGCAGTGCGAGTGGACAGTTCGTCACAGATACGCAGTATTTT.

The chain recombines TRBV15 with TRBJ1-2, with D possibly matching TRBD1 (6 bases). Per the germline V gene, CDR1 is LNHNV and CDR2 is YYDKDF (reference sequence). V shed 5 bases and J shed 7 bases, with 23 bases lying between them. There are 16 residues in the CDR3. The CDR3: CATSPRTTGPGTGYTF. The DNA of the CDR3 is TGTGCCACCAGCCCCCGTACGACAGGACCGGGGACTGGCTACACCTTC.

The count of this clone is one. V is TRBV2 and J is TRBJ2-2, with 9 positions matching TRBD2. J lost 7 bases, V lost 2 bases, and 5 bases had no gene match. This CDR3 has 15 amino acids. Germline values: CDR1 SNHLY, CDR2 FYNNEI. The chain's CDR3 is CASSEHGLASGELFF. The CDR3 bases are TGTGCCAGCAGTGAACATGGACTAGCGAGCGGGGAGCTGTTTTTT.